Following are 20 T cell receptor beta chains from one sample sequenced in a study of Graves' ophthalmopathy and Graves' hyperthyroidism. From RNA, the CDR3 regions of TCR beta chains were amplified and sequenced. Following a first-round RT-PCR that used HTBI primers, a second-round multiplex PCR was carried out. TCRdb called the multiplex PCR reads again in MiXCR, with one record for every CDR3 protein. The data hold 400,000 to 500,000 distinct CDR3 sequences, with around 21% observed a single time. Sequencing was carried out using peripheral blood. The receptors were gathered from a woman younger than 35 with stable Graves' hyperthyroidism.

For the CDR3, the DNA is TGTGCCAGCAGCTTAGGAGGGGGGACAGCGACCTACGAGCAGTACTTC. Translation: CASSLGGGTATYEQYF. J is TRBJ2-7 and V is TRBV11-2, with D possibly TRBD1 on 7 matching bases. CDR3 size: 16 residues. The V gene lost 1 base and the J gene lost 2 bases, with 15 bases spanning the gap. Germline loops: CDR1 SGHAT, CDR2 FQNNGV.

The chain is built from TRBV29-1 and TRBJ1-1; D unresolved. This CDR3 has 14 residues. Germline V CDR1 and CDR2: SQVTM, ANQGSEA. Trimming took 4 bases from V and 5 from J, leaving 17 bases between them. The CDR3 DNA reads TGCAGCGTTGTGTCGGCTTTCGGGTTAACTGAAGCTTTCTTT. This codes for CSVVSAFGLTEAFF.

The rearrangement uses TRBV4-1 and TRBJ1-5, with TRBD1 as a possible D gene (6 bases). Deletions cut 5 bases from V and 4 bases from J, with 9 bases between. CDR1 is MGHRA, CDR2 YSYEKL, per germline. The CDR3 is made up of 13 amino acids. CDR3 sequence: CASSWGPNQPQHF. CDR3 DNA: TGCGCCAGCAGCTGGGGGCCGAATCAGCCCCAGCATTTT.

This clonotype was seen many times. CDR3 amino acids: CAWRRTGELFF. The CDR3 DNA follows: TGTGCCTGGAGGAGGACCGGGGAGCTGTTTTTT. The J gene is TRBJ2-2, the V gene TRBV30; D call uncertain. Trimming took 3 bases from V and 5 from J, leaving 4 bases between them. CDR3 length: 11 amino acids. CDR1 and CDR2 from the germline V gene are GTSNPN and SVGIG (reference sequence).

This clonotype has more than one count but fewer than ten. The rearrangement links TRBV25-1 to TRBJ2-7; D gene ambiguous. This CDR3 contains 11 residues. Trimming shortened V by 3 bases and J by 7 bases, and 7 bases separated the two germline ends. CDR1 is MGHDK and CDR2 is SYGVNS in the germline V gene. CDR3: CASSDYREQYF. The CDR3 DNA is TGTGCCAGCAGTGATTATAGGGAGCAGTACTTC.

There are many counts of this clonotype. The gene calls are TRBV20-1 and TRBJ2-1, with TRBD2 matching over 11 bases. The CDR3 runs 16 residues. Germline V gives CDR1 DFQATT, CDR2 SNEGSKA (reference sequence). Trimming at V came to 1 base and at J to 4 bases, leaving 6 bases not matched to a gene. CDR3 loop: CSARVNSGRAYNEQFF. The DNA of the CDR3 is TGCAGTGCTAGAGTAAATAGCGGGAGGGCGTACAATGAGCAGTTCTTC.

This clonotype has ten or more counts. The rearrangement uses TRBV6-5 and TRBJ1-2, with no clear D. The CDR3 extends over 14 amino acids. Trimming removed 0 bases from V and 5 bases from J, with 10 bases in between. Per the germline V gene, CDR1 is MNHEY and CDR2 is SVGAGI. CDR3 in amino acids: CASSYSSWFYGYTF. The CDR3, as DNA: TGTGCCAGCAGTTACTCGAGTTGGTTTTATGGCTACACCTTC.

This clonotype was seen once. Being one base from a much bigger clone, this may be a read error. The chain joins TRBV15 to TRBJ1-2, with a tentative D call TRBD1 (5 bases). V lost 7 bases and J lost 6, with 24 bases in between. The CDR3 covers 16 residues. Germline CDR1 LNHNV, CDR2 YYDKDF (reference sequence). CDR3 residues: CATNVGGAASIHGYTF. The CDR3 DNA follows: TGTGCCACCAACGTAGGAGGGGCGGCGTCAATACATGGCTACACCTTC.

This clonotype occurred many times. The V gene is TRBV5-1, the J gene TRBJ1-1; 7 bases fit TRBD1. The J segment lost 3 bases and the V segment lost 4 bases, leaving 9 bases of the junction unmatched. Germline V gives CDR1 SGHRS, CDR2 YFSETQ. This CDR3 has 15 amino acids. CDR3 DNA sequence: TGCGCCAGCAGCAGGGACAGTACTGGGCACACTGAAGCTTTCTTT. Protein: CASSRDSTGHTEAFF.

This clonotype was recorded many times. This sequence joins TRBV6-1 and TRBJ1-5; D is perhaps TRBD1 (5 bases). The CDR3 totals 14 residues. The V gene lost 6 bases and the J gene lost 4 bases, with 13 bases spanning the gap. Germline V gives CDR1 MNHNS, CDR2 SASEGT. The CDR3 sequence: CASSRDGENQPQHF. The CDR3 DNA reads TGTGCCAGCAGCCGGGACGGCGAAAATCAGCCCCAGCATTTT.

The chain couples TRBV15 to TRBJ1-2; tentatively, D is TRBD1 (5 bases). In germline, CDR1 is LNHNV, CDR2 YYDKDF (reference sequence). Trimming took off 1 base at V and 1 base at J, with 19 bases between the two ends. This CDR3 has 18 amino acids. The DNA of the CDR3 is TGTGCCACCAGCAGAGGATCGGGGGGAACGGGGGATAACTATGGCTACACCTTC. The encoded protein is CATSRGSGGTGDNYGYTF. Using reference TRBV15 and TRBJ1-2 for the parts outside the CDR3, the full variable domain is DAMVIQNPRYQVTQFGKPVTLSCSQTLNHNVMYWYQQKSSQAPKLLFHYYDKDFNNEADTPDNFQSRRPNTSFCFLDIRSPGLGDTAMYLCATSRGSGGTGDNYGYTFGSGTRLTVV.

This clonotype occurred many times. V usage is TRBV10-3 and J usage is TRBJ2-7, with 7 bases aligning to TRBD2. V dropped 8 bases and J dropped 7; count of bases not matched to a gene: 5. From germline, CDR1 is ENHRY and CDR2 SYGVKD. CDR3 length equals 11 residues. CDR3 protein: CAIGRAWEQYF. In DNA, the CDR3 is TGTGCCATCGGGAGGGCCTGGGAGCAGTACTTC.

This clonotype was counted at least ten times. V gene TRBV6-1 combines with J gene TRBJ2-2, with D perhaps TRBD2 (5 bases). This CDR3 comprises 15 residues. CDR1 is MNHNS and CDR2 is SASEGT in the germline V gene. V was pared by 8 bases and J by 4 bases, with 17 bases between. The CDR3 DNA reads as TGTGCCAGCCTCCTACTAGAGGGCAGCACCGGGGAGCTGTTTTTT. It is translated as CASLLLEGSTGELFF.

This clonotype was seen ten or more times. The rearrangement uses TRBV6-2 or TRBV6-3 and TRBJ1-2; 9 bases line up with TRBD1. Trimming removed 7 bases from V and 3 bases from J; junction bases left unmatched: 18. The CDR3 is 18 amino acids. The germline gives CDR1 MNHEY, CDR2 SVGEGT. The CDR3 coding sequence is TGTGCCAGCAAGAAACAGGGGGCACTATCCCTTTTAGACTATGGCTACACCTTC. Translating it yields CASKKQGALSLLDYGYTF.

This clonotype was recorded many times. The DNA of the CDR3 is TGCAGTGCTAGAGCCGGACTAGCCAGCTCCTACGAGCAGTACTTC. Translated, it gives CSARAGLASSYEQYF. The chain employs TRBV20-1 and TRBJ2-7, with 8 bases fitting TRBD2. Germline CDR1 DFQATT, CDR2 SNEGSKA (reference sequence). This CDR3 spans 15 amino acids. J lost 0 bases, V lost 1 base, and 5 bases had no gene match.

This chain joins TRBV29-1 and TRBJ1-2, with TRBD1 matching 10 bases. Germline CDR1 and CDR2: SQVTM and ANQGSEA. Trimming at V came to 5 bases and at J to 5 bases, leaving 8 bases not matched to a gene. This CDR3 has 14 amino acids. CDR3 sequence reads: CSVLKTGGGYGYTF. The CDR3 DNA reads as TGCAGCGTTCTAAAGACAGGGGGCGGATATGGCTACACCTTC. Complete variable domain (other parts from reference TRBV29-1 and TRBJ1-2): SAVISQKPSRDICQRGTSLTIQCQVDSQVTMMFWYRQQPGQSLTLIATANQGSEATYESGFVIDKFPISRPNLTFSTLTVSNMSPEDSSIYLCSVLKTGGGYGYTFGSGTRLTVV.

This clonotype was found many times. This sequence joins TRBV11-2 and TRBJ1-2; D not resolved. Trimming took 5 bases from V and 4 from J, leaving 14 bases between them. The germline CDR1 and CDR2 sequences are SGHAT and FQNNGV. The length of the CDR3 is 14 residues. Here the CDR3 DNA reads TGTGCCAGCAGCCCAACGCGGGGTGGCTATGGCTACACCTTC. Translating gives CASSPTRGGYGYTF.

In its sample, this clonotype was seen many times. This chain connects TRBV20-1 to TRBJ1-3; no clear D. V was cut by 0 bases and J by 1 base, with 7 bases left in between. Looked up from germline, CDR1 is DFQATT and CDR2 is SNEGSKA (reference sequence). The CDR3 runs 14 residues. CDR3 sequence: CSARDGISGNTIYF. In DNA form, the CDR3 reads TGCAGTGCTAGAGATGGCATATCTGGAAACACCATATATTTT.

The V and J genes are TRBV6-1 and TRBJ2-7; D is perhaps TRBD1 or TRBD2 (6 bases each). The V end lost 4 bases, the J end lost 5 bases, and 15 bases lay between the germline ends. CDR1 MNHNS and CDR2 SASEGT come from the germline V gene. CDR3 length: 14 amino acids. The CDR3 spells CASSGGAGSDEQYF. CDR3 in DNA: TGTGCCAGCAGTGGGGGGGCAGGGAGCGACGAGCAGTACTTC.

This sequence joins TRBV27 and TRBJ2-5, with 7 bases lining up with TRBD1. Germline CDR1 is MNHEY and CDR2 is SMNVEV (reference sequence). The V gene end was trimmed by 5 bases and the J gene end by 8 bases; junction bases not matched to a gene: 23. The CDR3 spans 18 residues. In DNA form, the CDR3 reads TGTGCCAGCAGTCCTATCGGATCAGAAGGGGGCAATCCCAACACCCAGTACTTC. Translated: CASSPIGSEGGNPNTQYF.